The 5 T cell receptor beta chains in this list originate from one sample, sequenced in a study of T cell responses to AZD1222 COVID-19 vaccine. Clones were sequenced by immunoSEQ multiplex PCR, and TCRdb holds only the in-frame ones, with some missing. The sample has about 120,000 clones; 89% are singletons. Sequenced material: peripheral blood, taken on day 0 of AZD1222 vaccination. The origin of the receptors is an adult in good health.

The rearrangement uses TRBV6-1 and TRBJ2-3; 15 nucleotides align to TRBD2. Germline V gene data show CDR1 as MNHNS and CDR2 as SASEGT. The length of the CDR3 is 18 residues. With 4 bases clipped from V and 2 bases from J, the junction kept 7 bases outside the gene matches. CDR3 nucleotide sequence: TGTGCCAGCAGTGCAGGGACTAGCGGGGGGTTGATCACAGATACGCAGTATTTT. It is translated as CASSAGTSGGLITDTQYF.

On this clone itself: Germline is not matched at one junction end, which may reflect a read error. The J gene is TRBJ1-1, the V gene TRBV6-1; 9 positions agree with TRBD1. This CDR3 spans 15 amino acids. The germline V gene has CDR1 MNHNS and CDR2 SASEGT. In DNA form, the CDR3 reads TGTGCCAGCAATGAACAGGGGGCGGGGGTGACTGAAGCTTTCTTT. Protein product: CASNEQGAGVTEAFF.

The V call is TRBV20-1, the J call TRBJ2-7, with TRBD1 matching over 8 bases. V was pared by 3 bases and J by 2 bases, with 33 bases of the junction left unmatched. Germline lookup yields CDR1 DFQATT and CDR2 SNEGSKA (reference sequence). There are 23 residues in the CDR3. Here the CDR3 DNA reads TGCAGTGCTAGTATCTTTATTGGACAGGGTCTCCCTATCCACTTAACGCCCCCCTACGAGCAGTACTTC. It yields the protein CSASIFIGQGLPIHLTPPYEQYF.

This clone was counted between two and nine times. V is TRBV19 and J is TRBJ1-1; no firm D call. The CDR3 spans 15 residues. V lost 3 bases to trimming and J lost 0 bases, with 11 bases between them. CDR1 and CDR2 (germline): LNHDA, SQIVND (reference sequence). The CDR3: CASSMIAGMNTEAFF. CDR3 DNA: TGTGCCAGTAGTATGATCGCGGGAATGAACACTGAAGCTTTCTTT.

In its sample, this clone was seen a few times. V usage is TRBV5-5 and J usage is TRBJ2-5; D gene unclear. Germline V gives CDR1 SGHKS, CDR2 YYEKEE (reference sequence). The CDR3 has 13 residues. The V and J ends lost 3 bases and 2 bases respectively, with 8 bases between them. The CDR3, as DNA: TGTGCCAGCAGCTCGACCTCACAAGAGACCCAGTACTTC. Protein sequence: CASSSTSQETQYF. The variable domain in full, with the rest retrieved from reference TRBV5-5 and TRBJ2-5, is DAGVTQSPTHLIKTRGQQVTLRCSPISGHKSVSWYQQVLGQGPQFIFQYYEKEERGRGNFPDRFSARQFPNYSSELNVNALLLGDSALYLCASSSTSQETQYFGPGTRLLVL.